This entry lists 9 T cell receptor beta chains sequenced from one sample in a study of CD8+ T cells in alopecia areata. Sequencing relied on a cDNA template that was reverse transcribed from extracted RNA. Generated by immunoSEQ multiplex PCR, the TCRdb table keeps only in-frame clones and is missing some. The repertoire has roughly 140,000 clones, 45% to 60% of them found once; the top ten carry 15% to 20%. Specimen: CD8+ T cells sorted from blood, collected at week 0. These receptors were obtained from a human donor with alopecia areata.

V is TRBV27 and J is TRBJ2-7; 10 bases line up with TRBD2. Germline trimming cut 4 bases from V and 1 base from J; bases unmatched to any gene: 1. This CDR3 has 14 amino acids. Germline loops: CDR1 MNHEY, CDR2 SMNVEV (reference sequence). The CDR3 DNA reads TGTGCCAGCAGTTCTAGCGGGGGATCCTACGAGCAGTACTTC. Protein sequence: CASSSSGGSYEQYF.

This chain uses TRBV2 with TRBJ2-4; perhaps D is TRBD1 or TRBD2 (5 bases each). Trimming took off 4 bases at V and 5 bases at J, with 6 bases between the two ends. This CDR3 region has 12 residues. The germline V gene has CDR1 SNHLY and CDR2 FYNNEI. This CDR3 is CASSGGENIQYF. CDR3 coding DNA: TGTGCCAGCAGTGGAGGGGAAAACATTCAGTACTTC. Drawing the rest from reference TRBV2 and TRBJ2-4, the complete variable domain is EPEVTQTPSHQVTQMGQEVILRCVPISNHLYFYWYRQILGQKVEFLVSFYNNEISEKSEIFDDQFSVERPDGSNFTLKIRSTKLEDSAMYFCASSGGENIQYFGAGTRLSVL.

The CDR3 DNA sequence: TGTGCCAGCAGCTTAGCGACTAGCGGGTACAATGAGCAGTTCTTC. The encoded protein is CASSLATSGYNEQFF. The chain is built from TRBV7-2 and TRBJ2-1; 10 bases are a match to TRBD2. J gave up 4 bases and V 0 bases, and 0 bases lay outside the gene matches. The CDR3 spans 15 residues. CDR1 and CDR2 from the germline V gene are SGHTA and FQGNSA.

This sequence joins TRBV10-2 and TRBJ1-2; D ambiguous. In germline, CDR1 is WSHSY, CDR2 SAAADI. Trimming cost V 1 base and J 10 bases, with 7 bases left between them. The CDR3 is 11 amino acids. CDR3 bases: TGCGCCAGCAGTGAGTTCTGGTTCTACACCTTC. Translation: CASSEFWFYTF.

The rearrangement links TRBV7-9 to TRBJ2-1; D might be TRBD1 (6 bases). V dropped 5 bases and J dropped 8 bases, with 25 bases sitting between them. CDR1 and CDR2 (germline): SEHNR, FQNEAQ (reference sequence). This CDR3 contains 17 residues. The CDR3 DNA is TGTGCCAGCAGCACCACTAACCTGGGACATCAAGGCGATGAGCAGTTCTTC. Translating it yields CASSTTNLGHQGDEQFF. Full variable domain (missing parts from reference TRBV7-9 and TRBJ2-1): DTGVSQNPRHKITKRGQNVTFRCDPISEHNRLYWYRQTLGQGPEFLTYFQNEAQLEKSRLLSDRFSAERPKGSFSTLEIQRTEQGDSAMYLCASSTTNLGHQGDEQFFGPGTRLTVL.

Only a few counts were recorded for this clone. The gene calls are TRBV7-9 and TRBJ2-1; the D call may be TRBD1 or TRBD2 (5 bases each). In germline, CDR1 is SEHNR, CDR2 FQNEAQ (reference sequence). The CDR3 is 15 amino acids. The V gene lost 5 bases and the J gene lost 8 bases, with 19 bases spanning the gap. The CDR3 reads CASSPTGWGSDEQFF. The CDR3, as DNA: TGTGCCAGCAGCCCTACGGGGTGGGGGAGCGATGAGCAGTTCTTC.

This chain links TRBV19 with TRBJ1-1; perhaps TRBD1 as D (5 bases). Trimming removed 7 bases at V and 3 bases at J, with 6 bases between. Germline V gene sequence: CDR1 LNHDA, CDR2 SQIVND (reference sequence). The CDR3 runs to 11 residues. CDR3 sequence: CASIRDTEAFF. DNA for the CDR3: TGTGCCAGTATCAGGGACACTGAAGCTTTCTTT.

The sample holds a few counts of this clone. This chain joins TRBV15 and TRBJ1-5; 8 bases are shared with TRBD1. Looked up from germline, CDR1 is LNHNV and CDR2 is YYDKDF (reference sequence). V gave up 8 bases and J gave up 6 bases; unmatched junction bases: 12. The CDR3 extends over 15 amino acids. In DNA, the CDR3 is TGTGCCACCTGCGCCGACAGGGGAGCTGGTCAGCCCCAGCATTTT. This gives the protein CATCADRGAGQPQHF.

The rearrangement links TRBV29-1 to TRBJ1-2; D is ambiguous. Germline V gene data show CDR1 as SQVTM and CDR2 as ANQGSEA. The ends were cut back, 6 bases at V and 0 bases at J, with 14 bases in the middle. This CDR3 is 14 amino acids long. CDR3 protein: CSVPFGSSNYGYTF. CDR3 nucleotide sequence: TGCAGCGTCCCTTTTGGGTCCTCTAACTATGGCTACACCTTC.